These 29 T cell receptor beta chains were all obtained from the same sample, sequenced in a study of T cell responses to AZD1222 COVID-19 vaccine (dated by TCRdb to the early 2020s). Preparation of the library involved the immunoSEQ multiplex PCR assay. The source is immuneACCESS, and TCRdb retained only in-frame sequences with V and J called. Part of the clones is not carried over; for the studies checked, unresolved V genes explain less than half of this, and the remainder is unexplained. The sample records 100,000 to 150,000 clones, 92% of which are singletons. 0.9% to 1.4% of the sample belongs to the ten largest clones. The label giving this sample's time point can be read as: about 28 days (+/-7) after the second vaccine dose. Source: peripheral blood, taken 28 days after the second AZD1222 dose. Every receptor here comes from an adult who received the AZD1222 COVID-19 vaccine.

V usage is TRBV7-2 and J usage is TRBJ2-1; 10 nucleotides line up with TRBD2. Looked up from germline, CDR1 is SGHTA and CDR2 is FQGNSA. Losses at the gene ends were 5 bases for V and 9 bases for J; bases not matched to a gene: 7. The CDR3 runs 14 residues. The CDR3 spells CASSPPGLAIEQFF. In DNA, the CDR3 is TGTGCCAGCAGCCCACCGGGACTAGCGATTGAGCAGTTCTTC.

The chain links TRBV27 to TRBJ1-3, with TRBD1 matching over 7 bases. J lost 4 bases, V lost 4 bases, and 4 bases had no gene match. Germline assignment: CDR1 MNHEY and CDR2 SMNVEV (reference sequence). The CDR3 has 14 residues. The CDR3 here is CASSSTGKGNTIYF. The CDR3 DNA reads as TGTGCCAGCAGTTCGACAGGGAAAGGAAACACCATATATTTT.

V and J are TRBV7-2 and TRBJ2-7; D is unresolved. This CDR3 contains 14 residues. Trimming took 1 base from V and 3 from J, leaving 10 bases between them. Germline values: CDR1 SGHTA, CDR2 FQGNSA. The DNA of the CDR3 is TGTGCCAGCAGCTTAGGCAGGCACGGCTACGAGCAGTACTTC. As protein: CASSLGRHGYEQYF. The entire variable domain, with the rest obtained from reference TRBV7-2 and TRBJ2-7, is as follows: GAGVSQSPSNKVTEKGKDVELRCDPISGHTALYWYRQSLGQGLEFLIYFQGNSAPDKSGLPSDRFSAERTGGSVSTLTIQRTQQEDSAVYLCASSLGRHGYEQYFGPGTRLTVT.

V gene TRBV7-3 combines with J gene TRBJ2-5; 11 bases align to TRBD2. This CDR3 has 15 amino acids. Trimming removed 2 bases from V and 4 bases from J; junction bases left unmatched: 3. Germline CDR1 SGHTA, CDR2 FQGTGA. As DNA, the CDR3 is TGTGCCAGCAGCTTAGCTAGCGGGGGGAGAGAGACCCAGTACTTC. It specifies CASSLASGGRETQYF.

V usage is TRBV5-1 and J usage is TRBJ2-7, with a possible D match to TRBD2 (6 bases). With 5 bases removed from V and 6 bases from J, the gap between germline ends came to 18 bases. The V gene's germline CDR1 is SGHRS and CDR2 YFSETQ. The CDR3 sequence is 14 residues long. CDR3: CASSSGTRFSEQYF. In DNA, the CDR3 is TGCGCCAGCAGTAGTGGGACTCGTTTCTCCGAGCAGTACTTC.

As to this clone: The junction departs from germline at one end; a sequencing error may be responsible. The chain carries TRBV7-6 and TRBJ2-6; the D is unclear. CDR3 size: 16 residues. Germline lookup yields CDR1 SGHVS and CDR2 FNYEAQ. The CDR3 here is CASSLGQNTGANVLTF. CDR3 nucleotide sequence: TGTGCCAGCAGTTTAGGGCAGAACACTGGGGCCAACGTCCTGACTTTC.

The genes are TRBV4-1 and TRBJ1-5, with D possibly TRBD1 on 6 matching bases. From germline, CDR1 is MGHRA and CDR2 YSYEKL. This CDR3 is built from 16 residues. V was cut by 0 bases and J by 5 bases, with 14 bases left in between. The CDR3 DNA sequence: TGCGCCAGCAGCCAAGACCCCGGACAGAATTATCAGCCCCAGCATTTT. Residues: CASSQDPGQNYQPQHF.

This clone was detected only once. One end of the junction fails to match germline, which may point to a read error. The gene calls are TRBV10-3 and TRBJ2-7, with 14 nucleotides matching TRBD2. The length of the CDR3 is 15 residues. Germline assignment: CDR1 ENHRY and CDR2 SYGVKD. The CDR3 reads CAISPGTSGSGEQYF. In DNA, the CDR3 is TGTGCCATCAGTCCCGGGACTAGCGGGAGTGGCGAGCAGTATTTC.

The chain links TRBV9 to TRBJ1-6; D gene uncertain. Between the trimmed V and J ends, which lost 3 bases and 7 bases, there was a span of 17 bases. Germline CDR1 SGDLS, CDR2 YYNGEE. The CDR3 is made up of 16 amino acids. CDR3 sequence: CASSGTIGISNSPLHF. CDR3 bases: TGTGCCAGCAGCGGCACCATCGGCATATCCAATTCACCCCTCCACTTT.

The chain recombines TRBV4-3 with TRBJ2-3; 9 nucleotides agree with TRBD2. This CDR3 is built from 16 residues. The germline V gene has CDR1 LGHNA and CDR2 YSLEER. V shed 0 bases, J shed 1 base, and the junction held 2 bases outside the gene matches. The CDR3 spells CASSQESSGGTDTQYF. CDR3 nucleotides: TGCGCCAGCAGCCAAGAGTCTAGCGGGGGCACAGATACGCAGTATTTT.

The rearrangement links TRBV27 to TRBJ2-7; D unclear. The V and J ends lost 2 bases and 5 bases respectively, with 7 bases between them. In germline, CDR1 is MNHEY, CDR2 SMNVEV (reference sequence). This CDR3 has 12 amino acids. This CDR3 is CASSLRGNEQYF. In nucleotides, the CDR3 is TGTGCCAGCAGTTTAAGAGGAAACGAGCAGTACTTC.

This clone showed up just once. V usage is TRBV7-2 and J usage is TRBJ2-7; the D gene is possibly TRBD2 (6 bases). CDR1 is SGHTA, CDR2 FQGNSA, per germline. This CDR3 has 13 residues. The germline V and J ends were trimmed by 2 bases and 2 bases, with 7 bases remaining between them. CDR3 in DNA: TGTGCCAGCAGCTTAAGACTAGCCTACGAGCAGTACTTC. It yields the protein CASSLRLAYEQYF.

V and J are TRBV27 and TRBJ1-5; no firm D call. The germline CDR1 and CDR2 sequences are MNHEY and SMNVEV (reference sequence). The CDR3 runs 15 residues. V shed 0 bases and J shed 0 bases, with 6 bases lying between them. CDR3 DNA: TGTGCCAGCAGTTTATCGAAATATAGCAATCAGCCCCAGCATTTT. Its protein is CASSLSKYSNQPQHF.

This rearrangement joins TRBV15 to TRBJ1-1; unclear D gene. V lost 1 base, J lost 5 bases, and 14 bases lay in between. The CDR3 runs to 15 residues. Germline values: CDR1 LNHNV, CDR2 YYDKDF (reference sequence). For the CDR3, the DNA is TGTGCCACCAGCAGAGGAGAGGGAGGAAGGACTGAAGCTTTCTTT. Encoded protein: CATSRGEGGRTEAFF.

This clone was picked up one time. This chain joins TRBV25-1 and TRBJ2-1; D call uncertain. The CDR3 totals 13 residues. Between the trimmed V and J ends, which lost 9 bases and 0 bases, there was a span of 9 bases. In germline, CDR1 is MGHDK, CDR2 SYGVNS. In DNA, the CDR3 is TGTGCCAGGACAAAGAGCTCCTACAATGAGCAGTTCTTC. Translation: CARTKSSYNEQFF.

This chain uses TRBV3-1 (or the pseudogene TRBV3-2) with TRBJ2-5, with D perhaps TRBD1 or TRBD2 (5 bases each). The germline gives CDR1 LGHDT, CDR2 YNNKEL (reference sequence). This CDR3 has 15 residues. V was pared by 7 bases and J by 5 bases, with 20 bases between. The CDR3 spells CASISLRVAGETQYF. The CDR3 DNA follows: TGTGCCAGCATCTCACTGCGGGTAGCAGGGGAGACCCAGTACTTC.

The gene calls are TRBV6-5 and TRBJ2-1, with D perhaps TRBD1 (6 bases). Deletions cut 2 bases from V and 5 bases from J, with 10 bases between. The V gene's germline CDR1 is MNHEY and CDR2 SVGAGI. This CDR3 region has 14 residues. Here the CDR3 reads CASSYTPGDNEQFF. The CDR3 DNA follows: TGTGCCAGCAGTTACACCCCAGGGGACAATGAGCAGTTCTTC.

The chain couples TRBV5-1 to TRBJ1-1; D may be TRBD1 (6 bases). V was cut by 1 base and J by 1 base, with 11 bases left in between. This CDR3 contains 15 residues. Germline assignment: CDR1 SGHRS and CDR2 YFSETQ. The CDR3 protein is CASSLLRQANTEAFF. The CDR3 DNA sequence: TGCGCCAGCAGCTTGTTAAGACAGGCGAACACTGAAGCTTTCTTT.

The rearrangement links TRBV30 to TRBJ1-4, with 9 bases identical to TRBD1. The V segment lost 1 base and the J segment 10 bases; nucleotides outside the gene matches: 7. CDR1 and CDR2 (germline): GTSNPN, SVGIG (reference sequence). The CDR3 is made up of 14 amino acids. The CDR3 DNA reads TGTGCCTGGAGTGACAAGGACAGGGGACGAAAACTGTTTTTT. Its protein product is CAWSDKDRGRKLFF.

The chain is built from TRBV19 and TRBJ1-5; D might be TRBD1 (5 bases). Germline V lookup: CDR1 LNHDA, CDR2 SQIVND (reference sequence). The ends were cut back, 3 bases at V and 3 bases at J, with 12 bases in the middle. CDR3 length equals 15 residues. Here the CDR3 DNA reads TGTGCCAGTAGTATCGAGACAGTTATCAATCAGCCCCAGCATTTT. Its protein product is CASSIETVINQPQHF.

The J gene is TRBJ1-3, the V gene TRBV29-1, with D unclear. This CDR3 is built from 12 residues. The germline gives CDR1 SQVTM, CDR2 ANQGSEA. V was trimmed by 1 base and J by 8 bases, leaving 9 bases between them. The CDR3 sequence: CSVEVSGDTIYF. The CDR3 DNA follows: TGCAGCGTTGAAGTCTCCGGGGACACCATATATTTT.

This chain connects TRBV7-8 to TRBJ1-5; 7 positions agree with TRBD1. CDR1 is SGHVS, CDR2 FQNEAQ, per germline. The length of the CDR3 is 17 residues. The J segment lost 2 bases and the V segment lost 4 bases, leaving 11 bases of the junction unmatched. The CDR3 DNA follows: TGTGCCAGCAGCTCCCAACGGGGAGGGGGCGGCAATCAGCCCCAGCATTTT. It codes for CASSSQRGGGGNQPQHF.

This clone was detected once. The rearrangement links TRBV2 to TRBJ1-3; 9 bases are a match to TRBD1. The germline V gene encodes CDR1 SNHLY and CDR2 FYNNEI. V lost 6 bases to trimming and J lost 9 bases; unmatched junction nucleotides: 12. The CDR3 covers 15 residues. DNA of the CDR3: TGTGCCAGCAGGGAACAGGGGGCGTCTTGGGGCACCATATATTTT. This codes for CASREQGASWGTIYF.

Turning to this clone: Sequence at one end of the junction differs from germline and may be a read error. The chain links TRBV15 to TRBJ1-1; TRBD1 might be the D (5 bases). This CDR3 is 13 amino acids long. The germline gives CDR1 LNHNV, CDR2 YYDKDF (reference sequence). CDR3 nucleotide sequence: TGTGCCACCAGCCGAGAGGGGTGGGCTGAAGCTTTCTTT. Protein product: CATSREGWAEAFF.

This sequence joins TRBV21-1 and TRBJ1-2; the D call of TRBD1 is as the table states it, not checked on the DNA. TRBV21-1 is a listed pseudogene. CDR3 length: 18 amino acids. The CDR3 region has the DNA TGTGCCAGCAGCATCCTCCGGGACAGGGACCGAGTAAACTATGGCTACACCTTC. It yields the protein CASSILRDRDRVNYGYTF.

The J gene is TRBJ2-2, the V gene TRBV7-9; D gene uncertain. The CDR3 extends over 17 amino acids. CDR1 and CDR2 (germline): SEHNR, FQNEAQ (reference sequence). Trimming removed 1 base from V and 0 bases from J, with 12 bases in between. The CDR3 here is CASSLGAANANTGELFF. CDR3 coding DNA: TGTGCCAGCAGCTTAGGGGCAGCAAATGCGAACACCGGGGAGCTGTTTTTT.

The CDR3 DNA is TGTGCTAGTGGTACGGGGACGGGAGGAAACACCATATATTTT. It yields the protein CASGTGTGGNTIYF. The chain has TRBV12-5 and TRBJ1-3; D is possibly TRBD1 (5 bases). Trimming took 5 bases from V and 4 from J, leaving 12 bases between them. The V gene's germline CDR1 is LGHNT and CDR2 FRNRAP. This CDR3 comprises 14 residues.

The chain uses TRBV7-2 and TRBJ1-1; D might be TRBD1 (6 bases). Trimming stripped 4 bases from V and 4 bases from J, with 16 bases between. Per germline, CDR1 SGHTA and CDR2 FQGNSA. This CDR3 contains 15 residues. In nucleotides, the CDR3 is TGTGCCAGCAGCTCAAAGGGCCCCAGGGGCACTGAAGCTTTCTTT. Protein sequence: CASSSKGPRGTEAFF.

The chain joins TRBV19 to TRBJ2-1, with D tentatively TRBD2 (5 bases). CDR1 is LNHDA, CDR2 SQIVND, per germline (reference sequence). With 3 bases removed from V and 13 bases from J, the gap between germline ends came to 16 bases. The CDR3 consists of 13 residues. The CDR3 region is CASSIGSGGGQFF. CDR3 in DNA: TGTGCCAGTAGTATTGGGAGCGGAGGTGGTCAGTTCTTC.